The clone carrying this TCR beta chain showed up just a few times. The record originates from a study of identical twins. TCRdb processed the 5' RACE reads anew with MiXCR; each CDR3 protein has one entry. The data show about 530,000 distinct CDR3 sequences, approximately 20% seen once. The germline V gene encodes CDR1 SGHRS and CDR2 YFSETQ. The CDR3 extends over 15 amino acids. The V gene lost 0 bases and the J gene lost 8 bases, with 15 bases spanning the gap. The sample also formed part of further work on yellow fever vaccine responses in identical twins. Per that paper: Reportedly, twins' vaccine T cell responses looked partly convergent and partly personalized.

The clonotype comes from a young woman in good health. Sequenced sample: CD4+ T cells sorted from blood. This chain uses TRBV5-1 with TRBJ2-1, with D maybe TRBD1 (6 bases). Here the CDR3 DNA reads TGCGCCAGCAGCTTGGAAGGGACAAACGGGGATGAGCAGTTCTTC. This encodes CASSLEGTNGDEQFF. The whole variable domain, filled in from reference TRBV5-1 and TRBJ2-1, reads KAGVTQTPRYLIKTRGQQVTLSCSPISGHRSVSWYQQTPGQGLQFLFEYFSETQRNKGNFPGRFSGRQFSNSRSEMNVSTLELGDSALYLCASSLEGTNGDEQFFGPGTRLTVL.